The rows below give T cell receptor beta chains drawn from one sample of a study of identifying expanded T cells in peripheral blood. Method: immunoSEQ multiplex PCR; TCRdb's copy keeps in-frame clones and lacks some. The table lists some 90,000 clones, 75% to 90% of them singletons, with around 6% in the top ten. The sequencing sample was made of blood. The source of these receptors is a person aged 18 to 75 in good health. Both conserved end residues are part of each CDR3. The D gene is left open where the match is weak. Clone sizes are given selectively: once, few, many, or a class where the clone is expanded.

V	D	size	J	CDR3	DNA
TRBV4-1	TRBD1	-	TRBJ1-1	CASSLGQGSMNTEAFF	TGCGCCAGCAGCCTCGGACAGGGAAGCATGAACACTGAAGCTTTCTTT
TRBV10-3	-	-	TRBJ1-6	CAISGDVSPSSYNSPLHF	TGTGCCATCAGTGGGGACGTATCCCCGAGCTCCTATAATTCACCCCTCCACTTT
TRBV10-3	TRBD2	-	TRBJ2-7	CAIGRAGSYEQYF	TGTGCCATCGGGAGGGCCGGATCCTACGAGCAGTACTTC
TRBV5-1	TRBD1	-	TRBJ2-3	CASGTQGQGQADTQYF	TGCGCCAGCGGAACGCAGGGACAGGGGCAGGCAGATACGCAGTATTTT
TRBV5-6	TRBD1	-	TRBJ1-6	CASSRRQGTYNSPLHF	TGTGCCAGCAGCCGCCGACAGGGGACCTATAATTCACCCCTCCACTTT
TRBV6-1	-	-	TRBJ1-5	CASSEFGQPQHF	TGTGCCAGCAGTGAATTTGGGCAGCCCCAGCATTTT
TRBV25-1	-	-	TRBJ1-6	CASSETRSSYNSPLHF	TGTGCCAGCAGTGAAACCAGGAGCTCCTATAATTCACCCCTCCACTTT
TRBV7-2	TRBD1	once	TRBJ1-2	CASSLAPGQGGEGYTF	TGTGCCAGCAGCTTAGCGCCGGGACAGGGAGGCGAAGGCTACACCTTC
TRBV2	TRBD1	-	TRBJ1-2	CASTSTGGHGYTF	TGTGCCAGCACTTCGACAGGGGGCCACGGCTACACCTTC
TRBV30	-	few	TRBJ2-3	CAWSSPGPTLTDTQYF	TGTGCCTGGAGTTCCCCGGGACCAACCCTCACAGATACGCAGTATTTT
TRBV7-6	-	-	TRBJ1-1	CASSLTGKSTEAFF	TGTGCCAGCAGCTTAACAGGGAAGAGCACTGAAGCTTTCTTT
TRBV6-1	-	few	TRBJ1-2	CASSEVPGEGGYTF	TGTGCCAGCAGTGAAGTGCCGGGGGAGGGTGGCTACACCTTC
TRBV6-5	-	once	TRBJ1-2	CASSYSNGQTMYGYTF	TGTGCCAGCAGTTACTCGAATGGACAGACAATGTATGGCTACACCTTC
TRBV13	TRBD1	-	TRBJ1-6	CASRVTGGNSPLHF	TGTGCCAGCAGGGTGACAGGGGGCAATTCACCCCTCCACTTT
TRBV21-1	-	-	TRBJ2-5	CASSGRVRGQETQYF	TGTGCCAGCAGCGGACGAGTGCGGGGGCAAGAGACCCAGTACTTC
TRBV13	-	-	TRBJ1-1	CASSLDSVNTEAFF	TGTGCCAGCAGCTTAGATTCGGTGAACACTGAAGCTTTCTTT
TRBV4-3	-	-	TRBJ1-1	CASKSTVTNTEAFF	TGCGCCAGCAAATCGACAGTGACGAACACTGAAGCTTTCTTT
TRBV5-4	TRBD1	-	TRBJ2-5	CASSLRLYRGFGETQYF	TGTGCCAGCAGCTTACGCCTCTACAGGGGGTTCGGTGAGACCCAGTACTTC
TRBV27	TRBD1	-	TRBJ1-1	CASSLQGGNTEAFF	TGTGCCAGCAGTTTGCAGGGGGGGAACACTGAAGCTTTCTTT
TRBV7-2	-	-	TRBJ2-3	CASSLDTDTQYF	TGTGCCAGCAGCCTAGACACAGATACGCAGTATTTT
TRBV6-1	TRBD2	once	TRBJ2-3	CASVTGTSGTDTQYF	TGTGCCAGTGTGACCGGGACTAGCGGCACAGATACGCAGTATTTT
TRBV7-2	-	-	TRBJ1-2	CASSLISLPGRHYGYTF	TGTGCCAGCAGCTTAATATCTCTCCCGGGACGCCACTATGGCTACACCTTC
TRBV29-1	TRBD1	-	TRBJ1-5	CSVATGNGNQPQHF	TGCAGCGTAGCGACAGGGAACGGGAACCAGCCCCAGCATTTT
TRBV2	-	-	TRBJ1-4	CASSELGGEKLFF	TGTGCCAGCAGTGAATTAGGGGGTGAAAAACTGTTTTTT
TRBV5-6	TRBD1	few	TRBJ1-2	CASSLAEQGAQGYTF	TGTGCCAGCAGCTTGGCCGAACAGGGGGCGCAGGGCTACACCTTC
TRBV27	TRBD1	-	TRBJ2-7	CASARQGIPYEQYF	TGTGCCAGCGCCCGACAGGGAATCCCCTACGAGCAGTACTTC
TRBV6-5	-	-	TRBJ2-1	CATSGEFDSYNEQFF	TGTGCCACCTCAGGGGAGTTCGACTCCTACAATGAGCAGTTCTTC
TRBV11-3	-	few	TRBJ1-1	CASRSWNTEAFF	TGTGCCAGCAGGTCGTGGAACACTGAAGCTTTCTTT
TRBV4-3	-	-	TRBJ1-2	CASSLGSGHYTF	TGCGCCAGCAGCCTGGGATCCGGGCACTACACCTTC
TRBV7-9	TRBD1	-	TRBJ1-2	CASSSDRDRVWDGYTF	TGTGCCAGCAGCTCAGACCGGGACAGGGTTTGGGATGGCTACACCTTC
TRBV11-2	TRBD2	-	TRBJ2-1	CASGTAGEGSYNEQFF	TGTGCCAGCGGCACGGCGGGGGAGGGCTCCTACAATGAGCAGTTCTTC
TRBV2	-	-	TRBJ2-5	CASSESRGAAKETQYF	TGTGCCAGCAGTGAAAGTCGGGGGGCAGCTAAAGAGACCCAGTACTTC
TRBV6-5	-	-	TRBJ1-3	CASSYSQGSGNTIYF	TGTGCCAGCAGTTACTCGCAGGGGTCTGGAAACACCATATATTTT
TRBV29-1	TRBD1	few	TRBJ1-1	CSVTGSNTEAFF	TGCAGCGTGACAGGGAGTAACACTGAAGCTTTCTTT
TRBV6-6	-	once	TRBJ1-5	CASSYVGVNNQPQHF	TGTGCCAGCAGTTACGTCGGAGTAAACAATCAGCCCCAGCATTTT
TRBV7-2	-	-	TRBJ1-3	CASSLGTAGNTIYF	TGTGCCAGCAGCTTAGGGACAGCTGGAAACACCATATATTTT
TRBV5-8	-	few	TRBJ1-6	CASSLFDFNSPLHF	TGTGCCAGCAGCTTATTCGACTTTAATTCACCCCTCCACTTT
TRBV10-1	-	-	TRBJ1-2	CASSNMTAYTHYGYTF	TGCGCCAGCAGCAATATGACAGCTTACACTCATTATGGCTACACCTTC
TRBV29-1	-	once	TRBJ2-7	CSVVVHEFYEQYF	TGCAGCGTTGTGGTGCACGAGTTTTACGAGCAGTACTTC
TRBV6-1	-	-	TRBJ1-1	CASSPGGLLNTEAFF	TGTGCCAGCAGTCCAGGAGGACTCTTGAACACTGAAGCTTTCTTT
TRBV6-1	-	once	TRBJ2-7	CASSEVPGYEQYF	TGTGCCAGCAGTGAGGTACCTGGCTACGAGCAGTACTTC
TRBV30	TRBD1	once	TRBJ1-1	CAWSETTGQMNTEAFF	TGTGCCTGGAGCGAGACTACGGGACAGATGAACACTGAAGCTTTCTTT
TRBV6-5	-	-	TRBJ2-2	CASRTGNTGELFF	TGTGCCAGCAGGACAGGGAACACCGGGGAGCTGTTTTTT
TRBV7-6	-	-	TRBJ2-1	CASSLTTLNEQFF	TGTGCCAGCAGCTTAACAACCCTGAATGAGCAGTTCTTC
TRBV2	-	-	TRBJ1-1	CASIGGVGTEAFF	TGTGCCAGCATTGGAGGGGTTGGCACTGAAGCTTTCTTT